These 27 T cell receptor beta chains came from one sample sequenced in a study of cytotoxic CD8 clonotypes in ibrutinib-treated CLL. Sequencing was performed with immunoSEQ multiplex PCR; in TCRdb, only in-frame clones are kept and a portion is missing. In the table there are 130,000 to 150,000 clones, about four fifths of which are singletons. This specimen was PBMCs, taken after 12 months of ibrutinib treatment. The receptor source for this set is a human donor with chronic lymphocytic leukemia.

This clone was seen just once. The chain carries TRBV15 and TRBJ2-7, with 8 bases fitting TRBD2. This CDR3 has 17 amino acids. The V gene end was trimmed by 0 bases and the J gene end by 3 bases; junction bases not matched to a gene: 10. Germline CDR1 LNHNV, CDR2 YYDKDF (reference sequence). The CDR3 coding sequence is TGTGCCACCAGCAGAGATCTAATTGGTAGCGGGAACTACGAGCAGTACTTC. It translates to CATSRDLIGSGNYEQYF.

This chain links TRBV5-6 with TRBJ2-5, with TRBD1 matching 7 bases. The CDR3 length is 16 residues. V lost 2 bases to trimming and J lost 1 base; unmatched junction nucleotides: 8. Looked up from germline, CDR1 is SGHDT and CDR2 is YYEEEE. CDR3 region: CASSFFLAGGQETQYF. CDR3 in DNA: TGTGCCAGCAGCTTTTTTCTAGCAGGGGGCCAAGAGACCCAGTACTTC.

The J gene is TRBJ2-5, the V gene TRBV12-5, with 9 bases that match TRBD1. The CDR3 has 15 residues. Looked up from germline, CDR1 is LGHNT and CDR2 is FRNRAP. Losses at the gene ends were 6 bases for V and 1 base for J; bases not matched to a gene: 6. CDR3 amino acids: CASGPRTGVQETQYF. The CDR3 DNA sequence: TGTGCTAGTGGACCCCGGACAGGGGTCCAAGAGACCCAGTACTTC.

The genes are TRBV20-1 and TRBJ2-3; the D is unclear. V lost 3 bases and J 6 bases, leaving 4 bases between the germline ends. Germline V gene sequence: CDR1 DFQATT, CDR2 SNEGSKA (reference sequence). There are 10 residues in the CDR3. CDR3 nucleotide sequence: TGCAGTGCTAGTTGGGATACGCAGTATTTT. It specifies CSASWDTQYF.

V gene TRBV6-1 combines with J gene TRBJ2-1, with D hard to call. The germline V and J ends were trimmed by 3 bases and 8 bases, with 20 bases remaining between them. The CDR3 is made up of 16 amino acids. Germline V CDR1 and CDR2: MNHNS, SASEGT. This CDR3 is CASSESRNYDRDEQFF. CDR3 coding DNA: TGTGCCAGCAGTGAGAGCCGGAATTACGATAGGGATGAGCAGTTCTTC.

The gene calls are TRBV5-1 and TRBJ1-5; a weak D match, TRBD1 (6 bases). Looked up from germline, CDR1 is SGHRS and CDR2 is YFSETQ. The CDR3 has 14 amino acids. Trimming took off 4 bases at V and 5 bases at J, with 13 bases between the two ends. The CDR3 sequence is CASSLGTPDQPQHF. In DNA form, the CDR3 reads TGCGCCAGCAGCCTCGGGACACCCGATCAGCCCCAGCATTTT.

The chain recombines TRBV20-1 with TRBJ2-7, with D unresolved. The germline V and J ends were trimmed by 0 bases and 12 bases, with 12 bases remaining between them. Germline lookup yields CDR1 DFQATT and CDR2 SNEGSKA (reference sequence). The CDR3 covers 11 residues. CDR3 sequence: CSARDARHWYF. For the CDR3, the DNA is TGCAGTGCTAGAGATGCTAGACATTGGTACTTC.

This chain uses TRBV7-2 with TRBJ2-7; 9 bases map to TRBD1. Germline V CDR1 and CDR2: SGHTA, FQGNSA. J lost 4 bases, V lost 5 bases, and 6 bases had no gene match. This CDR3 region has 14 residues. The CDR3: CASSKPGQGYEQYF. The DNA of the CDR3 is TGTGCCAGCAGCAAACCGGGACAGGGATACGAGCAGTACTTC.

V usage is TRBV5-1 and J usage is TRBJ1-1, with no clear D. Trimming took off 1 base at V and 1 base at J, with 8 bases between the two ends. Germline V gene lookup returns CDR1 SGHRS and CDR2 YFSETQ. CDR3 length: 14 amino acids. The CDR3 region is CASSLLGRNTEAFF. In DNA, the CDR3 is TGCGCCAGCAGCTTGCTGGGTAGGAACACTGAAGCTTTCTTT.

V and J are TRBV15 and TRBJ1-5; 8 bases align to TRBD1. Germline CDR1 and CDR2: LNHNV and YYDKDF (reference sequence). The length of the CDR3 is 15 residues. Trimming cost V 6 bases and J 1 base; bases outside gene matches: 5. CDR3 DNA: TGTGCCACCAGTCACAGGGGGGGGAGCAATCAGCCCCAGCATTTT. Its translation is CATSHRGGSNQPQHF.

This sequence joins TRBV4-3 and TRBJ2-1; D is unresolved. Trimming cost V 0 bases and J 2 bases, with 8 bases left between them. Germline CDR1 is LGHNA and CDR2 is YSLEER. This CDR3 is 15 amino acids long. CDR3 in amino acids: CASSQENQPYNEQFF. CDR3 sequence (DNA): TGCGCCAGCAGCCAAGAGAACCAACCCTACAATGAGCAGTTCTTC.

This chain links TRBV5-1 with TRBJ1-2; 8 bases map to TRBD1. Losses at the gene ends were 1 base for V and 5 bases for J; bases not matched to a gene: 13. This CDR3 spans 17 amino acids. Looked up from germline, CDR1 is SGHRS and CDR2 is YFSETQ. CDR3 amino acids: CASSLTPSTGVAYGYTF. The CDR3 DNA is TGCGCCAGCAGCTTGACCCCTTCGACAGGGGTCGCTTATGGCTACACCTTC.

The rearrangement links TRBV11-2 to TRBJ2-7; the D gene is possibly TRBD2 (5 bases). CDR1 and CDR2 from the germline V gene are SGHAT and FQNNGV. The V gene lost 0 bases and the J gene lost 1 base, with 10 bases spanning the gap. The CDR3 has 15 amino acids. The DNA of the CDR3 is TGTGCCAGCAGCTTAGAGGCTAGCCCATCCTACGAGCAGTACTTC. This encodes CASSLEASPSYEQYF.

V usage is TRBV2 and J usage is TRBJ2-5; D not resolved. The CDR3 is 12 residues long. V lost 11 bases to trimming and J lost 0 bases, with 10 bases between them. Germline CDR1 reads SNHLY; CDR2 reads FYNNEI. The CDR3 DNA reads as TGTGCCTGGTCAATGTACCAAGAGACCCAGTACTTC. It is translated as CAWSMYQETQYF.

This clone was counted only a few times. The genes are TRBV29-1 and TRBJ1-2, with 8 bases lining up with TRBD1. Trimming cost V 1 base and J 4 bases; bases outside gene matches: 11. The CDR3 length is 16 residues. From germline, CDR1 is SQVTM and CDR2 ANQGSEA. CDR3 in DNA: TGCAGCGTTGAAGGGACTGCAGGACAGGGATTCTATGGCTACACCTTC. Translated, it gives CSVEGTAGQGFYGYTF.

The chain links TRBV4-3 to TRBJ2-5, with a weak D call TRBD2 (6 bases). The CDR3 loop spans 14 amino acids. Germline values: CDR1 LGHNA, CDR2 YSLEER. V gave up 0 bases and J gave up 5 bases, with 10 bases separating them. The CDR3 loop reads CASSQDRGRETQYF. DNA for the CDR3: TGCGCCAGCAGCCAAGATCGGGGGAGGGAGACCCAGTACTTC.

Turning to this clone: Other DNA sequences in this sample translate to the same CDR3. The CDR3 region has the DNA TGTGCCAGCAGCCCGGGACTAGCGGGAGTTACCGGGGAGCTGTTTTTT. Its translation is CASSPGLAGVTGELFF. The J gene is TRBJ2-2, the V gene TRBV9, with 14 bases aligning to TRBD2. V shed 4 bases and J 5 bases; nucleotides not matched to a gene: 4. The CDR3 is 16 amino acids. Per the germline V gene, CDR1 is SGDLS and CDR2 is YYNGEE.

V usage is TRBV30 and J usage is TRBJ2-1; perhaps TRBD1 as D (7 bases). This CDR3 has 19 amino acids. The germline V gene encodes CDR1 GTSNPN and CDR2 SVGIG (reference sequence). Trimming shortened V by 3 bases and J by 0 bases, and 24 bases separated the two germline ends. The chain's CDR3 is CAWRHALTGLADSYNEQFF. As DNA, the CDR3 is TGTGCCTGGAGGCATGCGTTGACAGGGTTAGCGGACTCCTACAATGAGCAGTTCTTC.

This chain connects TRBV4-2 to TRBJ1-1; maybe TRBD1 (5 bases). The CDR3 is made up of 13 amino acids. Germline lookup yields CDR1 LGHNA and CDR2 YNFKEQ. The V end lost 4 bases, the J end lost 8 bases, and 14 bases lay between the germline ends. CDR3 protein: CASSPRGVREAFF. CDR3 nucleotides: TGTGCCAGCAGCCCCCGAGGGGTTAGGGAAGCTTTCTTT.

The rearrangement links TRBV7-9 to TRBJ2-3; 8 bases are a match to TRBD2. Germline CDR1 and CDR2: SEHNR and FQNEAQ (reference sequence). Trimming removed 4 bases from V and 1 base from J; junction bases left unmatched: 7. This CDR3 spans 16 amino acids. The DNA of the CDR3 is TGTGCCAGCAGCTCGTCCGGGACTAGGGGCACAGATACGCAGTATTTT. Its protein product is CASSSSGTRGTDTQYF. Looking up the rest from reference TRBV7-9 and TRBJ2-3 gives the full variable domain: DTGVSQNPRHKITKRGQNVTFRCDPISEHNRLYWYRQTLGQGPEFLTYFQNEAQLEKSRLLSDRFSAERPKGSFSTLEIQRTEQGDSAMYLCASSSSGTRGTDTQYFGPGTRLTVL.

This chain links TRBV11-3 with TRBJ2-7; 10 bases line up with TRBD2. With 1 base clipped from V and 4 bases from J, the junction kept 4 bases outside the gene matches. Looked up from germline, CDR1 is SGHNT and CDR2 is YENEEA. The CDR3 is 15 residues long. The CDR3: CASSLGSSGRYEQYF. Here the CDR3 DNA reads TGTGCCAGCAGCTTAGGCTCTAGCGGGAGATACGAGCAGTACTTC. The variable domain in full, completed from reference TRBV11-3 and TRBJ2-7, reads EAGVVQSPRYKIIEKKQPVAFWCNPISGHNTLYWYLQNLGQGPELLIRYENEEAVDDSQLPKDRFSAERLKGVDSTLKIQPAELGDSAVYLCASSLGSSGRYEQYFGPGTRLTVT.

The V call is TRBV10-3, the J call TRBJ2-7; the match to TRBD1 covers 11 bases. The CDR3 consists of 18 residues. V was pared by 2 bases and J by 0 bases, with 9 bases of the junction left unmatched. Germline V gene data show CDR1 as ENHRY and CDR2 as SYGVKD. This chain's CDR3 is CAISEPHRDRGSSYEQYF. As DNA, the CDR3 is TGTGCCATCAGTGAGCCCCACCGGGACAGGGGGTCCTCCTACGAGCAGTACTTC.

The chain carries TRBV5-1 and TRBJ2-7; D ambiguous. The CDR3 totals 14 residues. CDR1 is SGHRS and CDR2 is YFSETQ in the germline V gene. The V end lost 1 base, the J end lost 3 bases, and 11 bases lay between the germline ends. The CDR3 loop is CASSLFYASYEQYF. The CDR3 DNA reads TGCGCCAGCAGCTTGTTTTATGCCAGCTACGAGCAGTACTTC.

This clone was picked up one time. CDR3 residues: CATSGYRENEQFF. For the CDR3, the DNA is TGTGCCACCAGCGGCTACAGGGAGAATGAGCAGTTCTTC. The chain has TRBV15 and TRBJ2-1; D may be TRBD1 (6 bases). This CDR3 is 13 amino acids long. V lost 5 bases, J lost 7 bases, and 12 bases lay in between. Germline V gene data show CDR1 as LNHNV and CDR2 as YYDKDF (reference sequence). Using reference TRBV15 and TRBJ2-1 for the parts outside the CDR3, the full variable domain is DAMVIQNPRYQVTQFGKPVTLSCSQTLNHNVMYWYQQKSSQAPKLLFHYYDKDFNNEADTPDNFQSRRPNTSFCFLDIRSPGLGDTAMYLCATSGYRENEQFFGPGTRLTVL.

The chain recombines TRBV4-1 with TRBJ2-2; D remains unclear. Germline loops: CDR1 MGHRA, CDR2 YSYEKL. V was pared by 0 bases and J by 0 bases, with 5 bases between. CDR3 length: 15 amino acids. CDR3 residues: CASSQETTNTGELFF. CDR3 bases: TGCGCCAGCAGCCAAGAAACCACGAACACCGGGGAGCTGTTTTTT.

This chain uses TRBV19 with TRBJ1-1; 11 positions agree with TRBD1. The germline gives CDR1 LNHDA, CDR2 SQIVND (reference sequence). V shed 3 bases and J 4 bases; nucleotides not matched to a gene: 7. CDR3 length equals 16 residues. CDR3 nucleotides: TGTGCCAGTAGTATGGTGGGACAGGGGGTGGTCACTGAAGCTTTCTTT. This translates into CASSMVGQGVVTEAFF.

This clone was counted between two and nine times. The J gene is TRBJ2-5, the V gene TRBV10-1; 11 bases map to TRBD1. J lost 1 base, V lost 4 bases, and 11 bases had no gene match. The CDR3 runs 18 residues. From germline, CDR1 is WNHNN and CDR2 SYGVQD (reference sequence). CDR3 in amino acids: CASSAGQGASGTQETQYF. DNA of the CDR3: TGCGCCAGCAGTGCCGGACAGGGGGCGAGCGGAACCCAAGAGACCCAGTACTTC.